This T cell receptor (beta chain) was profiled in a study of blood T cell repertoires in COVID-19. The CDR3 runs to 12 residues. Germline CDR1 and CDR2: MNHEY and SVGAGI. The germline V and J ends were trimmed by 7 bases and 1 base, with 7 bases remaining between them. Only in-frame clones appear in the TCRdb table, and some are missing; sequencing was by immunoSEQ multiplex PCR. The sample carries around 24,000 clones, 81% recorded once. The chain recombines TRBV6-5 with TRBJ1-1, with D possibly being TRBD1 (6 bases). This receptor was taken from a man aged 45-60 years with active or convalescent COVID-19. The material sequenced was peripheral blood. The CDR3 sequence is CASIRGNTEAFF. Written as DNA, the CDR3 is TGTGCCAGCATCAGGGGGAACACTGAAGCTTTCTTT.